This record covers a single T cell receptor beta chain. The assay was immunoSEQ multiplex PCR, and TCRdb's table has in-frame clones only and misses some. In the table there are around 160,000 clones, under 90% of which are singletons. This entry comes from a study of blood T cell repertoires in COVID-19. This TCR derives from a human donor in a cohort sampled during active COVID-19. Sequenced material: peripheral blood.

The CDR3 is CAWSAGAGYTF. As DNA, the CDR3 is TGTGCCTGGAGTGCAGGGGCTGGCTACACCTTC. The J gene is TRBJ1-2, the V gene TRBV30, with a weak D call TRBD1 (6 bases). Between the trimmed V and J ends, which lost 1 base and 7 bases, there was a span of 7 bases. The germline V gene encodes CDR1 GTSNPN and CDR2 SVGIG (reference sequence). This CDR3 has 11 amino acids.